Sequencing of this TCR beta chain was carried out in a study of CD8+ T cells in alopecia areata. On the study more broadly: Treated patients were dosed with oral tofacitinib, taking 5 to 10 mg twice daily.

This clone has a handful of counts. Its antigen is unidentified. Study outcomes and limitations: Whereas mice showed it more clearly, TCR sharing across patients was murkier, possibly because of HLA.

The CDR3 consists of 15 residues. The V end was cut by 1 base, the J end by 4 bases, with 13 bases between. Germline CDR1 SGHDN, CDR2 FVKESK. Extracted RNA was reverse transcribed into cDNA, the sequencing template. Measured with immunoSEQ multiplex PCR; TCRdb has only the in-frame clones, and not every one. This table has 110,000 to 150,000 clones, about 60% appearing once. V usage is TRBV14 and J usage is TRBJ1-2; D is ambiguous. The source material was CD4+ T cells sorted from blood, sampled at week 0. The TCR was taken from a human donor with alopecia areata. CDR3 nucleotide sequence: TGTGCCAGCAGCCAAGTTAACAACGGAACCTATGGCTACACCTTC. It is translated as CASSQVNNGTYGYTF.